Presented here are 11 T cell receptor beta chains from one specimen sequenced in a study of control samples from healthy donors and cancer patients. Profiled with immunoSEQ multiplex PCR; TCRdb holds only in-frame clones, not every one. The repertoire holds some 220,000 clones, with 85% to 95% as singletons. The sequenced sample consisted of blood. These receptors were taken from a man aged 50-59 years in good health.

V usage is TRBV19 and J usage is TRBJ1-1, with 9 bases aligning to TRBD1. The CDR3 spans 13 residues. Per the germline V gene, CDR1 is LNHDA and CDR2 is SQIVND (reference sequence). The J segment lost 6 bases and the V segment lost 8 bases, leaving 7 bases of the junction unmatched. The CDR3 nucleotides are TGTGCCAGTTCGGACAGGGGCCCCCCTGAAGCTTTCTTT. The encoded protein is CASSDRGPPEAFF.

The rearrangement joins TRBV5-1 to TRBJ2-4, with a possible D match to TRBD2 (6 bases). Per germline, CDR1 SGHRS and CDR2 YFSETQ. Trimming shortened V by 0 bases and J by 2 bases, and 9 bases separated the two germline ends. The CDR3 length is 15 residues. This CDR3 reads CASSLEGRPKNIQYF. The CDR3 DNA reads as TGCGCCAGCAGCTTGGAGGGGAGGCCCAAAAACATTCAGTACTTC.

V and J are TRBV6-6 and TRBJ1-4, with D unresolved. The CDR3 contains 12 residues. V was cut by 2 bases and J by 8 bases, with 6 bases left in between. The V gene's germline CDR1 is MNHNY and CDR2 SVGAGI (reference sequence). DNA of the CDR3: TGTGCCAGCAGTTACGTTGGGGAAAAACTGTTTTTT. Translated, it gives CASSYVGEKLFF.

The chain recombines TRBV5-1 with TRBJ2-5; 10 bases fit TRBD1. V was pared by 4 bases and J by 5 bases, with 5 bases of the junction left unmatched. Germline assignment: CDR1 SGHRS and CDR2 YFSETQ. The CDR3 consists of 14 residues. In DNA, the CDR3 is TGCGCCAGCAGCGATGACAGGGGGCCTGAGACCCAGTACTTC. Translation gives CASSDDRGPETQYF.

The V gene is TRBV7-9, the J gene TRBJ2-1; maybe TRBD2 (7 bases). V lost 5 bases and J lost 2, with 16 bases in between. The CDR3 runs to 16 residues. CDR1 SEHNR and CDR2 FQNEAQ come from the germline V gene (reference sequence). CDR3 bases: TGTGCCAGCAGCCCGAGAGGGGGGGGAACCTACAATGAGCAGTTCTTC. Amino acids: CASSPRGGGTYNEQFF. The whole variable domain, remainder taken from reference TRBV7-9 and TRBJ2-1, is DTGVSQNPRHKITKRGQNVTFRCDPISEHNRLYWYRQTLGQGPEFLTYFQNEAQLEKSRLLSDRFSAERPKGSFSTLEIQRTEQGDSAMYLCASSPRGGGTYNEQFFGPGTRLTVL.

J is TRBJ1-2 and V is TRBV3-1 (or the pseudogene TRBV3-2); the D gene is possibly TRBD1 (5 bases). The CDR3 is 14 amino acids. CDR1 is LGHDT and CDR2 is YNNKEL in the germline V gene (reference sequence). V lost 4 bases to trimming and J lost 5 bases, with 14 bases between them. CDR3: CASSRSGTDYGYTF. CDR3 in DNA: TGTGCCAGCAGCCGCTCCGGGACCGATTATGGCTACACCTTC.

This chain's CDR3 is CASSPMDRGMDTQYF. The CDR3 bases are TGTGCCAGCAGTCCCATGGACAGGGGGATGGATACGCAGTATTTT. V usage is TRBV6-2 or TRBV6-3 and J usage is TRBJ2-3, with 10 bases that match TRBD1. This CDR3 has 15 amino acids. V gave up 5 bases and J gave up 6 bases; unmatched junction bases: 8. Germline V gene data show CDR1 as MNHEY and CDR2 as SVGEGT.

For the CDR3, the DNA is TGTGCCAGCAGCTTGCAAGGGACTAATCAGCCCCAGCATTTT. Translation gives CASSLQGTNQPQHF. The chain has TRBV5-4 and TRBJ1-5, with D possibly being TRBD1 (5 bases). Trimming removed 1 base at V and 4 bases at J, with 9 bases between. This CDR3 is built from 14 residues. The germline gives CDR1 SGHNT, CDR2 YYREEE (reference sequence).

The chain uses TRBV11-2 and TRBJ2-7; 10 bases are shared with TRBD1. CDR3 length: 15 residues. Germline CDR1 reads SGHAT; CDR2 reads FQNNGV. J was trimmed by 3 bases and V by 3 bases; bases with no gene match: 5. The CDR3 sequence is CASSLTTGGGYEQYV. As DNA, the CDR3 is TGTGCCAGCAGCTTGACGACAGGGGGCGGCTACGAGCAGTACGTC.

The chain uses TRBV10-3 and TRBJ2-7; D may be TRBD1 or TRBD2 (5 bases each). Trimming shortened V by 2 bases and J by 6 bases, and 8 bases separated the two germline ends. This CDR3 has 12 residues. From germline, CDR1 is ENHRY and CDR2 SYGVKD. CDR3 in DNA: TGTGCCATCAGTGAGGCCGGGGCCGAGCAGTACGTC. This translates into CAISEAGAEQYV.

This clone was detected once. This chain uses TRBV27 with TRBJ1-5, with a weak D call TRBD1 (6 bases). Looked up from germline, CDR1 is MNHEY and CDR2 is SMNVEV (reference sequence). The germline V and J ends were trimmed by 5 bases and 5 bases, with 16 bases remaining between them. The CDR3 loop spans 15 amino acids. For the CDR3, the DNA is TGTGCCAGCAGTAGGAACAGGGAGGTCGATCAGCCCCAGCATTTT. Protein: CASSRNREVDQPQHF.